Presented here are 10 T cell receptor beta chains from one specimen sequenced in a study of cytomegalovirus exposure and HLA in healthy donors. The primer mix had 60 Vbeta and 13 Jbeta primers. Profiled with immunoSEQ multiplex PCR; TCRdb holds only in-frame clones, not every one. The sample consists of 100,000 or so clones, roughly an eighth of them appearing once. Sequenced input: PBMCs. Receptor source: a middle-aged man in good health and CMV-seropositive.

J is TRBJ2-1 and V is TRBV10-2; maybe TRBD2 (6 bases). The V end lost 8 bases, the J end lost 7 bases, and 6 bases lay between the germline ends. The CDR3 has 10 residues. The germline V gene has CDR1 WSHSY and CDR2 SAAADI. The CDR3 DNA reads as TGCGCCAGCGGGGGGAATGAGCAGTTCTTC. It translates to CASGGNEQFF.

The genes are TRBV7-6 and TRBJ2-5; D perhaps matches TRBD2 (5 bases). The V end was cut by 1 base, the J end by 5 bases, with 14 bases between. The germline V gene has CDR1 SGHVS and CDR2 FNYEAQ. This CDR3 is built from 15 residues. CDR3: CASSLGSGRAETQYF. The DNA for the CDR3 is TGTGCCAGCAGCTTAGGAAGCGGCCGCGCGGAGACCCAGTACTTC.

This clone was counted a few times. The gene calls are TRBV13 and TRBJ2-7; 7 bases fit TRBD2. The CDR3 contains 17 residues. V was pared by 2 bases and J by 0 bases, with 10 bases of the junction left unmatched. The germline CDR1 and CDR2 sequences are PRHDT and FYEKMQ (reference sequence). CDR3 in amino acids: CASSLTPPGGGSYEQYF. The CDR3 DNA follows: TGTGCCAGCAGCTTAACCCCGCCAGGCGGGGGCTCCTACGAGCAGTACTTC. Filled out from reference TRBV13 and TRBJ2-7, the complete variable domain reads AAGVIQSPRHLIKEKRETATLKCYPIPRHDTVYWYQQGPGQDPQFLISFYEKMQSDKGSIPDRFSAQQFSDYHSELNMSSLELGDSALYFCASSLTPPGGGSYEQYFGPGTRLTVT.

The table lists this clone with a few counts. The chain has TRBV30 and TRBJ2-2, with 8 bases aligning to TRBD2. V shed 4 bases, J shed 0 bases, and the junction held 7 bases outside the gene matches. CDR1 and CDR2 (germline): GTSNPN, SVGIG (reference sequence). This CDR3 has 16 residues. CDR3 nucleotide sequence: TGTGCCTGGAAGCCGGGACTAGACACGAACACCGGGGAGCTGTTTTTT. It codes for CAWKPGLDTNTGELFF. The variable domain in full, with the rest retrieved from reference TRBV30 and TRBJ2-2, is SQTIHQWPATLVQPVGSPLSLECTVEGTSNPNLYWYRQAAGRGLQLLFYSVGIGQISSEVPQNLSASRPQDRQFILSSKKLLLSDSGFYLCAWKPGLDTNTGELFFGEGSRLTVL.

This clone has a handful of counts. The rearrangement uses TRBV27 and TRBJ1-2; 10 bases are a match to TRBD1. Per germline, CDR1 MNHEY and CDR2 SMNVEV (reference sequence). J lost 4 bases, V lost 5 bases, and 4 bases had no gene match. This CDR3 has 14 residues. In DNA form, the CDR3 reads TGTGCCAGCAGTCTCCGGGACAGGGGCTATGGCTACACCTTC. Translating it yields CASSLRDRGYGYTF.

This chain links TRBV28 with TRBJ2-1, with TRBD1 as a possible D gene (7 bases). The CDR3 covers 15 residues. Trimming removed 2 bases at V and 2 bases at J, with 10 bases between. The germline CDR1 and CDR2 sequences are MDHEN and SYDVKM. CDR3 in DNA: TGTGCCAGCAGTTTAACAGGGGAGGCCTACAATGAGCAGTTCTTC. Its translation: CASSLTGEAYNEQFF.

Only a few counts were recorded for this clone. V usage is TRBV11-3 and J usage is TRBJ2-7; D perhaps matches TRBD1 (5 bases). Per the germline V gene, CDR1 is SGHNT and CDR2 is YENEEA. V was trimmed by 3 bases and J by 3 bases, leaving 9 bases between them. CDR3 size: 13 residues. The CDR3 nucleotides read TGTGCCAGCAGCTTGAGTCAGGGCTACGAGCAGTACTTC. Protein sequence: CASSLSQGYEQYF. Drawing the rest from reference TRBV11-3 and TRBJ2-7, the complete variable domain is EAGVVQSPRYKIIEKKQPVAFWCNPISGHNTLYWYLQNLGQGPELLIRYENEEAVDDSQLPKDRFSAERLKGVDSTLKIQPAELGDSAVYLCASSLSQGYEQYFGPGTRLTVT.

This clone was detected only a few times. This chain links TRBV19 with TRBJ2-1; possible D gene TRBD2, 6 bases. The CDR3 covers 15 residues. With 3 bases removed from V and 4 bases from J, the gap between germline ends came to 13 bases. Germline values: CDR1 LNHDA, CDR2 SQIVND (reference sequence). CDR3 residues: CASSILGDFYNEQFF. In DNA form, the CDR3 reads TGTGCCAGTAGTATCCTGGGGGACTTTTACAATGAGCAGTTCTTC.

This clone was seen a few times. The chain links TRBV27 to TRBJ2-5, with TRBD2 matching 15 bases. V shed 0 bases, J shed 5 bases, and the junction held 7 bases outside the gene matches. Looked up from germline, CDR1 is MNHEY and CDR2 is SMNVEV (reference sequence). This CDR3 region has 18 residues. The CDR3 DNA sequence: TGTGCCAGCAGTTTATCGAGGGGACTAGCGGGAGGCAGGGAGACCCAGTACTTC. Translation: CASSLSRGLAGGRETQYF.

This clone was counted only a few times. The chain is built from TRBV9 and TRBJ1-3; D gene ambiguous. The germline V gene has CDR1 SGDLS and CDR2 YYNGEE. V gave up 2 bases and J gave up 4 bases, with 10 bases separating them. CDR3 length equals 14 residues. CDR3 in DNA: TGTGCCAGCAGCGTGCGCTTCGAGGGAAACACCATATATTTT. This encodes CASSVRFEGNTIYF. The full variable domain, rest sourced from reference TRBV9 and TRBJ1-3, is DSGVTQTPKHLITATGQRVTLRCSPRSGDLSVYWYQQSLDQGLQFLIQYYNGEERAKGNILERFSAQQFPDLHSELNLSSLELGDSALYFCASSVRFEGNTIYFGEGSWLTVV.